These T cell receptor beta chains were read from a single sample in a study of blood T cell repertoires in COVID-19. TCRdb's copy holds only in-frame clones and misses some; the assay was immunoSEQ multiplex PCR. The sample shows 250,000 to 350,000 clones, 90% of them seen only once. The sequencing sample was made of peripheral blood. Source of these receptors: a woman in her 30s with COVID-19, enrolled during active disease. The CDR3 runs from the conserved cysteine through the conserved F or W. A D gene is named only where the DNA matches it firmly.

cdr3_aa | v_call | d_call | j_call
CASSDTGGITEAFF | TRBV28 | TRBD1 | TRBJ1-1
CASSLNRGGGGYTF | TRBV27 | TRBD1 | TRBJ1-2
CASSRAAGNYEQYF | TRBV5-4 | NA | TRBJ2-7
CASSPEVTGVPRGTEAFF | TRBV18 | TRBD1 | TRBJ1-1
CASSEYRGEAFF | TRBV9 | TRBD1 | TRBJ1-1
CASSFMTGVNTEAFF | TRBV7-9 | TRBD1 | TRBJ1-1
CASSQAGGRTYNEQFF | TRBV4-2 | TRBD2 | TRBJ2-1
CASGSGRKETQYF | TRBV5-6 | NA | TRBJ2-5
CASSPYLAGAYNEQFF | TRBV2 | TRBD2 | TRBJ2-1
CASTTAGLGNGYTF | TRBV6-5 | NA | TRBJ1-2
CASSQVKSSYNEQFF | TRBV4-1 | NA | TRBJ2-1
CSVEGGDGYTF | TRBV29-1 | NA | TRBJ1-2
CASSQSAVAPGGTQYF | TRBV3-1/TRBV3-2 | NA | TRBJ2-5
CASSRAAGELFF | TRBV19 | NA | TRBJ2-2
CASGSSLVAGFSNQPQHF | TRBV12-5 | NA | TRBJ1-5
CASRQQGGNTEAFF | TRBV27 | TRBD1 | TRBJ1-1
CASSFRLLAYEQYF | TRBV7-8 | NA | TRBJ2-7
CASRPTEPYEQYF | TRBV10-2 | NA | TRBJ2-7
CASSSLPRRVAFF | TRBV27 | NA | TRBJ1-1
CASSFASGHSNQPQHF | TRBV6-2/TRBV6-3 | NA | TRBJ1-5
CASSIGSRGADGYTF | TRBV19 | NA | TRBJ1-2
CASSVDGHFTGEQYF | TRBV9 | NA | TRBJ2-7
CASSLLGSRNEKLFF | TRBV27 | NA | TRBJ1-4
CASSLDRGSNEKLFF | TRBV7-2 | NA | TRBJ1-4
CASSASGARGNEKLFF | TRBV5-1 | NA | TRBJ1-4
CASSESNSDGTQYF | TRBV10-2 | NA | TRBJ2-5
CASSPPSGRGNEQFF | TRBV7-8 | NA | TRBJ2-1
CASSLAGGAEAFF | TRBV12-3/TRBV12-4 | NA | TRBJ1-1
CASTSSMRGSNQPQHF | TRBV28 | NA | TRBJ1-5
CASSWTSGSYEQYF | TRBV19 | TRBD2 | TRBJ2-7
CSAIQTGGTEAFF | TRBV29-1 | NA | TRBJ1-1
CASSLRRGGNYGYTF | TRBV5-1 | NA | TRBJ1-2
CASSLARQGAMGEQFF | TRBV5-4 | TRBD1 | TRBJ2-1
CASSRDRGYTDTQYF | TRBV7-3 | TRBD1 | TRBJ2-3
CASSQSGNTIYF | TRBV7-9 | NA | TRBJ1-3
CASRGGVSGYEQYF | TRBV27 | TRBD2 | TRBJ2-7
CASTPRGLTDTQYF | TRBV2 | TRBD1 | TRBJ2-3
CASSPHPLAGLYEQYF | TRBV28 | TRBD2 | TRBJ2-7
CASSLRQALDTQYF | TRBV5-8 | NA | TRBJ2-3
CASSEDIRENTGELFF | TRBV2 | NA | TRBJ2-2
CASSQFPNSPLHF | TRBV4-1 | NA | TRBJ1-6
CASSSGQSEAFF | TRBV27 | NA | TRBJ1-1
CASSLSVYEQYF | TRBV12-3/TRBV12-4 | NA | TRBJ2-7